Reported below is one T cell receptor beta chain. This record belongs to a study of blood T cell repertoires in COVID-19. The overall study: PBMCs, B-cell-depleted T cells, or T cells provided the cDNA or gDNA that made up the material.

How the authors handled the data: Nucleated cell counts were estimated from reference gene primer amplification. Data came from immunoSEQ multiplex PCR; TCRdb stores just in-frame clones and leaves some out. V, J and clone size are those of that table, while D and trimming were read from the DNA. The sample lists some 140,000 clones, about 76% occurring once. CDR1 LNHDA and CDR2 SQIVND come from the germline V gene (reference sequence). The trim removed 5 bases at V and 5 bases at J, leaving 5 bases unmatched. The CDR3 is 13 amino acids. The sequencing input was peripheral blood. The gene calls are TRBV19 and TRBJ1-2; 7 bases match TRBD1. The TCR was taken from a man older than 75 with acute or convalescent COVID-19. The CDR3 DNA reads as TGTGCCAGTAGTCTGGACAGGAGATATGGCTACACCTTC. Protein sequence: CASSLDRRYGYTF.